Listed here is a single T cell receptor (beta chain). What it binds is unknown. This CDR3 has 12 residues. Germline CDR1 SGHAT, CDR2 FQNNGV. The V gene end was trimmed by 1 base and the J gene end by 14 bases; junction bases not matched to a gene: 7. This record comes from a study of OX40 agonist ivuxolimab in advanced cancers. Study context: An anti-OX40 (CD134) antibody with agonistic activity, ivuxolimab, was administered to patients. Study-level results: Average numbers of expanded clones were greater in CD8+ T cells than in CD4+.

Repertoires were generated with immunoSEQ multiplex PCR, while TCRdb's copy carries only in-frame clones and drops some. The top ten hold 25% of the sample, which has about 22,000 clones, 75% to 90% seen once. The sequence was collected from an adult with an advanced solid tumor such as melanoma, head and neck, liver or kidney cancer. The material sequenced was CD4+ or CD8+ T cells sorted from blood, taken in a trial of the OX40 agonist ivuxolimab. J is TRBJ2-5 and V is TRBV11-2, with 7 positions matching TRBD1. The CDR3 bases are TGTGCCAGCAGCTTAGGGACCGGGACAGTCTACTTC. The encoded protein is CASSLGTGTVYF. Full variable domain (outside the CDR3, taken from reference TRBV11-2 and TRBJ2-5): EAGVAQSPRYKIIEKRQSVAFWCNPISGHATLYWYQQILGQGPKLLIQFQNNGVVDDSQLPKDRFSAERLKGVDSTLKIQPAKLEDSAVYLCASSLGTGTVYFGPGTRLLVL.